This T cell receptor (beta chain) derives from a study of blood T cell repertoires in COVID-19. V trimming: 4 bases; J trimming: 5 bases; junction bases outside the gene matches: 9. Germline CDR1 SGDLS, CDR2 YYNGEE. This CDR3 has 15 residues. Original processing notes: Amplified reference gene primers provided the basis for estimating nucleated cell counts. TCRdb's copy holds only in-frame clones and misses some; the assay was immunoSEQ multiplex PCR. The V and J calls and clone size were taken over from that table, and D and trimming were inferred from the DNA. The data show fewer than 200,000 clones, roughly 88% seen once.

The rearrangement links TRBV9 to TRBJ1-5; 7 bases align to TRBD1. The TCR sequence derives from an elderly woman with active or convalescent COVID-19. The specimen sequenced was peripheral blood. The CDR3 is CASSPRTGEDQPQHF. Here the CDR3 DNA reads TGTGCCAGCAGCCCCCGGACAGGTGAGGATCAGCCCCAGCATTTT.